This T cell receptor beta chain was sequenced during a study of blood T cell repertoires in COVID-19. Study-level background: Sites across the United States, Italy and Spain contributed samples from acute and convalescent COVID-19.

Germline V lookup: CDR1 SEHNR, CDR2 FQNEAQ (reference sequence). V was shortened by 1 base and J by 0 bases, with 12 bases between the two germline ends. This CDR3 comprises 17 residues. TCRdb's copy holds only in-frame clones and misses some; the assay was immunoSEQ multiplex PCR. The sample holds tens of thousands of clones, 88% seen once. Sequenced material: peripheral blood. The chain links TRBV7-9 to TRBJ2-2, with a weak D call TRBD2 (7 bases). The sequence came from a woman of 80 years or more with active COVID-19. The chain's CDR3 is CASSLVFGGPNTGELFF. CDR3 DNA sequence: TGTGCCAGCAGCTTAGTTTTCGGGGGGCCGAACACCGGGGAGCTGTTTTTT.